Below, 16 T cell receptor beta chains from the same sample are listed, as sequenced in a study of blood T cells in healthy people across ages. Sample-barcoded 5' priming and a J-beta primer mix drove a second PCR of about 7 to 11 cycles. TCRdb recomputed calls from the 5' RACE reads with MiXCR, one row per CDR3 protein. The table includes over 1.5 million distinct CDR3 sequences, 49% detected once. Sequenced: blood. These receptors were obtained from a woman between 40 and 50 years old in good health.

Worth noting for this clonotype: The junction shows a germline mismatch at one end, possibly a read error. The gene calls are TRBV10-3 and TRBJ2-4, with 9 bases lining up with TRBD2. Germline V gene lookup returns CDR1 ENHRY and CDR2 SYGVKD. This CDR3 is 19 amino acids long. This chain's CDR3 is CAISEKRITSGLAKNIQYF. The CDR3 bases are TGTGCCATCAGTGAGAAACGGATTACTTCGGGACTAGCCAAAAACATTCAGTATTTC.

The chain couples TRBV4-1 to TRBJ1-6; D might be TRBD1 (5 bases). This CDR3 region has 18 residues. V was trimmed by 0 bases and J by 0 bases, leaving 12 bases between them. The V gene's germline CDR1 is MGHRA and CDR2 YSYEKL. The CDR3 nucleotides read TGCGCCAGCAGCCAAGATGAGGAGGGGAGCTCCTATAATTCACCCCTCCACTTT. This encodes CASSQDEEGSSYNSPLHF.

V gene TRBV5-6 combines with J gene TRBJ1-5; a possible D gene is TRBD1 (6 bases). Trimming pared 6 bases from V and 1 base from J, leaving 14 bases between. The CDR3 sequence is 15 residues long. Per germline, CDR1 SGHDT and CDR2 YYEEEE. The CDR3 region is CASKQGMGSNQPQHF. The DNA for the CDR3 is TGTGCCAGCAAGCAGGGGATGGGGAGCAATCAGCCCCAGCATTTT.

This clonotype was recorded a few times. V and J are TRBV4-1 and TRBJ2-1, with D unclear. From germline, CDR1 is MGHRA and CDR2 YSYEKL. V was cut by 4 bases and J by 0 bases, with 7 bases left in between. The CDR3 is 14 residues long. Here the CDR3 reads CASSRAHSYNEQFF. The CDR3 coding sequence is TGCGCCAGCAGCCGGGCCCACTCCTACAATGAGCAGTTCTTC.

To note about this clonotype: The germline gene is not matched at one end of the junction; a read error may be the cause. The chain has TRBV15 and TRBJ2-7, with D tentatively TRBD1 or TRBD2 (7 bases each). The end of the DNA is better explained by TRBJ2-4, so the J call may be wrong. The CDR3 spans 14 residues. Germline V gene lookup returns CDR1 LNHNV and CDR2 YYDKDF (reference sequence). The CDR3 here is CTTSSGTAPNIQYF. The CDR3, as DNA: TGTACCACCAGCAGCGGGACAGCACCAAACATTCAGTACTTC.

This clonotype occurred once. V gene TRBV12-3 or TRBV12-4 combines with J gene TRBJ2-4; TRBD2 aligns across 12 bases. The DNA end is a closer match to TRBJ2-7, so the J assignment may be wrong. The CDR3 totals 14 residues. The CDR3 DNA is TGTGCCAGCAGTTTCATACTAGCGGGGGGCGAGCAGTACTTC. It encodes CASSFILAGGEQYF.

This clonotype occurred once. V and J are TRBV7-2 and TRBJ2-3; 8 bases fit TRBD2. Looked up from germline, CDR1 is SGHTA and CDR2 is FQGNSA. This CDR3 is built from 15 residues. Trimming removed 0 bases from V and 8 bases from J; junction bases left unmatched: 7. The CDR3, as DNA: TGTGCCAGCAGCTTAGCCGGCGGGGGGCGGGGTACGCAGTATTTT. Translation gives CASSLAGGGRGTQYF.

J is TRBJ2-1 and V is TRBV5-1; weak D call: TRBD2 (7 bases). Germline CDR1 is SGHRS and CDR2 is YFSETQ. The germline V and J ends were trimmed by 4 bases and 4 bases, with 15 bases remaining between them. CDR3 length: 15 residues. As DNA, the CDR3 is TGCGCCAGCAGCCGGACTAGGACAGAGTACAATGAGCAGTTCTTC. As protein: CASSRTRTEYNEQFF.

This clonotype was counted only a few times. The chain has TRBV7-2 and TRBJ2-5; 12 bases are shared with TRBD2. The trim removed 3 bases at V and 2 bases at J, leaving 4 bases unmatched. Germline V gene data show CDR1 as SGHTA and CDR2 as FQGNSA. The CDR3 is made up of 16 amino acids. In DNA form, the CDR3 reads TGTGCCAGCAGCTTGTCTAGCGGGGGGGCACAAGAGACCCAGTACTTC. Residues: CASSLSSGGAQETQYF.

This clonotype was counted only a few times. This sequence joins TRBV29-1 and TRBJ1-5; D possibly corresponds to TRBD1 (6 bases). Germline CDR1 is SQVTM and CDR2 is ANQGSEA. The length of the CDR3 is 13 residues. V lost 8 bases and J lost 2, with 13 bases in between. This chain's CDR3 is CSRTVTGNQPQHF. The CDR3 DNA sequence: TGCAGCCGGACAGTTACAGGCAATCAGCCCCAGCATTTT.

The J gene is TRBJ2-6, the V gene TRBV24-1; a weak D match, TRBD2 (5 bases). Germline values: CDR1 KGHDR, CDR2 SFDVKD. The length of the CDR3 is 17 residues. Between the trimmed V and J ends, which lost 4 bases and 0 bases, there was a span of 12 bases. The CDR3 spells CATSEVSGDSGANVLTF. DNA for the CDR3: TGTGCCACCAGTGAAGTAAGCGGCGACTCTGGGGCCAACGTCCTGACTTTC.

This clonotype turned up a few times. The rearrangement joins TRBV6-5 to TRBJ2-5; D is uncertain. This CDR3 spans 12 amino acids. Germline V gives CDR1 MNHEY, CDR2 SVGAGI. Between the trimmed V and J ends, which lost 4 bases and 7 bases, there was a span of 10 bases. CDR3 residues: CASSSSLGTQYF. The CDR3 nucleotides read TGTGCCAGCAGTTCTTCTTTGGGGACCCAGTACTTC.

The V and J genes are TRBV7-2 and TRBJ2-7; TRBD1 aligns across 12 bases. The CDR3 length is 15 residues. Looked up from germline, CDR1 is SGHTA and CDR2 is FQGNSA. V shed 4 bases and J 7 bases; nucleotides not matched to a gene: 8. CDR3 in amino acids: CASSSTGTGGKEQYF. The CDR3 DNA sequence: TGTGCCAGCAGCTCAACCGGGACAGGGGGCAAGGAGCAGTACTTC.

The chain combines TRBV28 with TRBJ2-3; D remains ambiguous. V lost 7 bases, J lost 6 bases, and 11 bases lay in between. The germline CDR1 and CDR2 sequences are MDHEN and SYDVKM. The CDR3 runs to 12 residues. CDR3 sequence (DNA): TGTGCCAGCACTACCCGTCTTGATACGCAGTATTTT. It yields the protein CASTTRLDTQYF.

This clonotype is a singleton in its sample. V gene TRBV2 combines with J gene TRBJ2-3, with D possibly matching TRBD2 (5 bases). Trimming left V 2 bases short and J 6 bases short, with 15 bases between. Germline lookup yields CDR1 SNHLY and CDR2 FYNNEI. This CDR3 is 15 amino acids long. Here the CDR3 DNA reads TGTGCCAGCAGTGAAAAGCGGCTACTCGATGATACGCAGTATTTT. This encodes CASSEKRLLDDTQYF. Combining the CDR3 with reference TRBV2 and TRBJ2-3 gives the whole variable domain EPEVTQTPSHQVTQMGQEVILRCVPISNHLYFYWYRQILGQKVEFLVSFYNNEISEKSEIFDDQFSVERPDGSNFTLKIRSTKLEDSAMYFCASSEKRLLDDTQYFGPGTRLTVL.

This clonotype was found a few times. The rearrangement uses TRBV4-3 and TRBJ2-7; a possible D gene is TRBD2 (5 bases). Germline CDR1 and CDR2: LGHNA and YSLEER. The V and J ends lost 0 bases and 2 bases respectively, with 11 bases between them. The CDR3 consists of 15 residues. CDR3 sequence reads: CASSQDGRGPYEQYF. In nucleotides, the CDR3 is TGCGCCAGCAGCCAAGATGGGAGAGGACCCTACGAGCAGTACTTC.